This T cell receptor (beta chain) emerged from a study of blood T cell repertoires in COVID-19. Data came from immunoSEQ multiplex PCR; TCRdb stores just in-frame clones and leaves some out. Counted here are approximately 76,000 clones, roughly 90% occurring once; the ten biggest clones make up approximately 15%. Germline V gives CDR1 MNHEY, CDR2 SVGAGI. CDR3 length: 12 amino acids. V was clipped by 5 bases and J by 4 bases, with 7 bases between them. This chain connects TRBV6-5 to TRBJ2-3; D unclear. The receptor's source is an older man in a cohort sampled during active COVID-19. Sequencing was performed on peripheral blood. This CDR3 reads CASSPTADTQYF. In DNA, the CDR3 is TGTGCCAGCAGTCCTACTGCAGATACGCAGTATTTT.